These T cell receptor beta chains were read from a single sample in a study of cytomegalovirus exposure and HLA in healthy donors. This table comes from immunoSEQ multiplex PCR, and its TCRdb copy is limited to in-frame clones, with some not included. There are 150,000 to 200,000 clones in the sample; approximately 80% occur only once, and approximately 1.5% lies in the top ten. Sequenced sample: PBMCs. The source is a male donor in good health and CMV-seronegative. Each CDR3 is given with its conserved first and last residue. The D gene is left open where the match is weak. Rows may omit the clone size; those that give it use once, few, many or a size class.

CDR3nt: TGTGCCAGCATGTTAGGCGGGAGGCGCACAGATACGCAGTATTTT; CDR3aa: CASMLGGRRTDTQYF; d_gene: TRBD2; abundance: once; j_gene: TRBJ2-3; v_gene: TRBV28
CDR3nt: TGTGCCAGCAGCCAACAGGGGCAAACCACAGATACGCAGTATTTT; CDR3aa: CASSQQGQTTDTQYF; d_gene: TRBD1; abundance: -; j_gene: TRBJ2-3; v_gene: TRBV2
CDR3nt: TGTGCCAGCAGGACAACCTCGGGTGCGGGCTTATACAATGAGCAGTTCTTC; CDR3aa: CASRTTSGAGLYNEQFF; d_gene: -; abundance: once; j_gene: TRBJ2-1; v_gene: TRBV5-4
CDR3nt: TGCGCCAGCAAAGGACTCGTAGGATACGGGGAGCTGTTTTTT; CDR3aa: CASKGLVGYGELFF; d_gene: -; abundance: -; j_gene: TRBJ2-2; v_gene: TRBV5-1
CDR3nt: TGTGCCAGCAGTTTACAGGGTTATGGTGGCTACACCTTC; CDR3aa: CASSLQGYGGYTF; d_gene: -; abundance: once; j_gene: TRBJ1-2; v_gene: TRBV28
CDR3nt: TGTGCCAGCAGTTTATCAGTGGCGCGGGAGGGCCCCGATACGCAGTATTTT; CDR3aa: CASSLSVAREGPDTQYF; d_gene: TRBD2; abundance: -; j_gene: TRBJ2-3; v_gene: TRBV27
CDR3nt: TGTGCTAGCAGCCAACTACTTAGCACAGATACGCAGTATTTT; CDR3aa: CASSQLLSTDTQYF; d_gene: -; abundance: -; j_gene: TRBJ2-3; v_gene: TRBV7-7
CDR3nt: TGTGCCAGCAGTTTTACAGGGGAGAAGGCCGGGGAGCTGTTTTTT; CDR3aa: CASSFTGEKAGELFF; d_gene: TRBD1; abundance: -; j_gene: TRBJ2-2; v_gene: TRBV28
CDR3nt: TGCGCCAGCAGCCCGGGACAGAGGACGGGCGTCTACACCTTC; CDR3aa: CASSPGQRTGVYTF; d_gene: TRBD1; abundance: once; j_gene: TRBJ1-2; v_gene: TRBV4-3
CDR3nt: TGTGCCAGCAGTTACTCAACAGGCCAAGAGACCCAGTACTTC; CDR3aa: CASSYSTGQETQYF; d_gene: -; abundance: -; j_gene: TRBJ2-5; v_gene: TRBV6-6
CDR3nt: TGCAGCGTTGAAGAAGGGACAGGGACGGTTGAAAAACTGTTTTTT; CDR3aa: CSVEEGTGTVEKLFF; d_gene: TRBD1; abundance: -; j_gene: TRBJ1-4; v_gene: TRBV29-1
CDR3nt: TGTGCCAGCAGCGGCAGACAGGGCGGAATGGGGCAGCCCCAGCATTTT; CDR3aa: CASSGRQGGMGQPQHF; d_gene: TRBD1; abundance: -; j_gene: TRBJ1-5; v_gene: TRBV7-9
CDR3nt: TGTGCCAGCAGACCCCCCCTAGGCAATGAGCAGTTCTTC; CDR3aa: CASRPPLGNEQFF; d_gene: -; abundance: few; j_gene: TRBJ2-1; v_gene: TRBV2
CDR3nt: TGTGCCAGTAGTATACCGAGCGCCGGTGAGCAGTTCTTC; CDR3aa: CASSIPSAGEQFF; d_gene: -; abundance: -; j_gene: TRBJ2-1; v_gene: TRBV19
CDR3nt: TGTGCCTGGGTCCGAGGGGGCGGCTACACCTTC; CDR3aa: CAWVRGGGYTF; d_gene: TRBD1; abundance: -; j_gene: TRBJ1-2; v_gene: TRBV30
CDR3nt: TGTGCCAGTAGTCCGGGACAGGGGTTTACCGAGCAGTACTTC; CDR3aa: CASSPGQGFTEQYF; d_gene: TRBD1; abundance: few; j_gene: TRBJ2-7; v_gene: TRBV19
CDR3nt: TGTGCCAGCAGCCAAGAGATCGGCGGGAGTGGTTACGAGCAGTACTTC; CDR3aa: CASSQEIGGSGYEQYF; d_gene: TRBD2; abundance: -; j_gene: TRBJ2-7; v_gene: TRBV4-2
CDR3nt: TGTGCCACGTTTCCTAATGGGAGGTACAATGAGCAGTTCTTC; CDR3aa: CATFPNGRYNEQFF; d_gene: -; abundance: -; j_gene: TRBJ2-1; v_gene: TRBV28
CDR3nt: TGTGCCAGCAGCGCCAGCGGGGGGTCCTCCTACGAGCAGTACTTC; CDR3aa: CASSASGGSSYEQYF; d_gene: TRBD2; abundance: -; j_gene: TRBJ2-7; v_gene: TRBV5-4
CDR3nt: TGTGCCAGTAGTCCACAGGGACGCGGAATAAGGGGCGAGCAGTACTTC; CDR3aa: CASSPQGRGIRGEQYF; d_gene: -; abundance: -; j_gene: TRBJ2-7; v_gene: TRBV19
CDR3nt: TGTGCCAGCAGCTCTCCCGGGACAGATTCCTACAATGAGCAGTTCTTC; CDR3aa: CASSSPGTDSYNEQFF; d_gene: TRBD1; abundance: once; j_gene: TRBJ2-1; v_gene: TRBV9
CDR3nt: TGTGCCAGCAGTCTCACAGGGGGCTCCTACGAGCAGTACTTC; CDR3aa: CASSLTGGSYEQYF; d_gene: TRBD1; abundance: -; j_gene: TRBJ2-7; v_gene: TRBV6-6
CDR3nt: TGCAGCGTTGATGGGACTAGCGGGAGGCCAAACAATGAGCAGTTCTTC; CDR3aa: CSVDGTSGRPNNEQFF; d_gene: TRBD2; abundance: -; j_gene: TRBJ2-1; v_gene: TRBV29-1
CDR3nt: TGTGCCAGCAGCTTGTCGGGACACAACTACGAGCAGTACTTC; CDR3aa: CASSLSGHNYEQYF; d_gene: -; abundance: few; j_gene: TRBJ2-7; v_gene: TRBV7-8
CDR3nt: TGTGCCACCAGCACCTACGGGACAGGACCAGATACGCAGTATTTT; CDR3aa: CATSTYGTGPDTQYF; d_gene: TRBD1; abundance: -; j_gene: TRBJ2-3; v_gene: TRBV15
CDR3nt: TGTGCCATCAGTGATTTGATGACAGGGAAAACAGGATATGGCTACACCTTC; CDR3aa: CAISDLMTGKTGYGYTF; d_gene: TRBD1; abundance: -; j_gene: TRBJ1-2; v_gene: TRBV10-3
CDR3nt: TGTGCCAGCAGGCCGGGAGGGGGAGACGGCTACACCTTC; CDR3aa: CASRPGGGDGYTF; d_gene: -; abundance: -; j_gene: TRBJ1-2; v_gene: TRBV2
CDR3nt: TGTGCCTGGAGTGTTTCCGGGGCCGTAAACGGCCGGGGGGGGCCAGAGACCCAGTACTTC; CDR3aa: CAWSVSGAVNGRGGPETQYF; d_gene: TRBD2; abundance: -; j_gene: TRBJ2-5; v_gene: TRBV30
CDR3nt: TGTGCCAGCAGTGACCTCCCGGACAGGTTTAATCAGCCCCAGCATTTT; CDR3aa: CASSDLPDRFNQPQHF; d_gene: TRBD1; abundance: -; j_gene: TRBJ1-5; v_gene: TRBV6-1
CDR3nt: TGTGCCAGCAGCGTCGACCCTGGACAGCACAATGAGCAGTTCTTC; CDR3aa: CASSVDPGQHNEQFF; d_gene: -; abundance: once; j_gene: TRBJ2-1; v_gene: TRBV9
CDR3nt: TGTGCCTGGAGTTCACAGGAAAACTATGGCTACACCTTC; CDR3aa: CAWSSQENYGYTF; d_gene: -; abundance: once; j_gene: TRBJ1-2; v_gene: TRBV30
CDR3nt: TGTGCCAGCAGTCCCGGGACAGGGATCGTTAACTATGGCTACACCTTC; CDR3aa: CASSPGTGIVNYGYTF; d_gene: TRBD1; abundance: -; j_gene: TRBJ1-2; v_gene: TRBV27
CDR3nt: TGTGCCAGTAGTATAGGGGGGCAGGGACGAGCTTTCTTT; CDR3aa: CASSIGGQGRAFF; d_gene: -; abundance: -; j_gene: TRBJ1-1; v_gene: TRBV19
CDR3nt: TGTGCCAGCAGCGTAGACATCATGAACACTGAAGCTTTCTTT; CDR3aa: CASSVDIMNTEAFF; d_gene: -; abundance: once; j_gene: TRBJ1-1; v_gene: TRBV9